Below, 6 T cell receptor beta chains from the same sample are listed, as sequenced in a study of PD-L1 blockade in urothelial cancer. Libraries were prepared by immunoSEQ multiplex PCR; TCRdb keeps only in-frame clonotypes and omits some of them. This sample has 86,000 or so clones, with 85% to 90% found just once. Described time point: pretreatment peripheral blood. The source was PBMCs, collected around atezolizumab (anti-PD-L1) treatment. The receptors shown here come from a man between 60 and 75 years old with urothelial cancer.

The chain couples TRBV5-4 to TRBJ1-1; 7 bases align to TRBD1. Germline-derived CDR1 and CDR2 are SGHNT and YYREEE (reference sequence). J lost 1 base, V lost 4 bases, and 4 bases had no gene match. The CDR3 is made up of 14 amino acids. CDR3 sequence: CASSRDRENTEAFF. The CDR3 nucleotides read TGTGCCAGCAGCCGTGACAGGGAGAACACTGAAGCTTTCTTT.

The V and J genes are TRBV15 and TRBJ2-1; 9 nucleotides line up with TRBD2. Germline CDR1 and CDR2: LNHNV and YYDKDF (reference sequence). Trimming removed 7 bases from V and 8 bases from J; junction bases left unmatched: 12. The CDR3 loop spans 15 amino acids. The CDR3 is CATTPRTSVFDEQFF. CDR3 sequence (DNA): TGTGCCACCACCCCTCGGACTAGCGTGTTCGATGAGCAGTTCTTC.

The V gene is TRBV5-6, the J gene TRBJ2-3, with 7 bases that match TRBD1. The V segment lost 0 bases and the J segment 4 bases; nucleotides outside the gene matches: 5. CDR1 and CDR2 from the germline V gene are SGHDT and YYEEEE. CDR3 length: 15 residues. Here the CDR3 DNA reads TGTGCCAGCAGCTTGGGAATCGGGACAGCAGATACGCAGTATTTT. The encoded protein is CASSLGIGTADTQYF.

The chain combines TRBV27 with TRBJ2-7; 11 nucleotides align to TRBD2. From germline, CDR1 is MNHEY and CDR2 SMNVEV (reference sequence). The V gene end was trimmed by 5 bases and the J gene end by 3 bases; junction bases not matched to a gene: 6. The CDR3 covers 15 residues. Written as DNA, the CDR3 is TGTGCCAGCAGTCCGTCGGGACTAGCGGACTACGAGCAGTACTTC. Protein: CASSPSGLADYEQYF.

The chain combines TRBV18 with TRBJ2-6, with 9 bases aligning to TRBD1. This CDR3 region has 19 residues. V lost 0 bases, J lost 2 bases, and 8 bases stayed unmatched. Germline lookup yields CDR1 KGHSH and CDR2 LQKENI. CDR3 residues: CASSPPGQGFVAGANVLTF. As DNA, the CDR3 is TGTGCCAGCTCACCACCGGGACAGGGTTTCGTCGCTGGGGCCAACGTCCTGACTTTC.

The chain employs TRBV4-3 and TRBJ1-3; weak D call: TRBD1 (5 bases). Per the germline V gene, CDR1 is LGHNA and CDR2 is YSLEER. This CDR3 region has 15 residues. V was trimmed by 4 bases and J by 0 bases, leaving 10 bases between them. As DNA, the CDR3 is TGCGCCAGCAGCCCCGGGGGGGGCTCTGGAAACACCATATATTTT. Amino acids: CASSPGGGSGNTIYF.